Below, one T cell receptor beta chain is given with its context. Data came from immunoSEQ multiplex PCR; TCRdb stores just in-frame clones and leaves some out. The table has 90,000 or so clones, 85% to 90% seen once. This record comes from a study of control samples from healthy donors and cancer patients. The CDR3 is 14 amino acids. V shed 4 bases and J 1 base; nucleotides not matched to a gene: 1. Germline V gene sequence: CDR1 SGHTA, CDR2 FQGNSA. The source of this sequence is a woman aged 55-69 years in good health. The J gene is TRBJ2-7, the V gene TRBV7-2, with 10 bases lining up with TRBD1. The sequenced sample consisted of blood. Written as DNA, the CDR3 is TGTGCCAGCAGCTCGGGACAGGGGTCCTACGAGCAGTACTTC. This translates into CASSSGQGSYEQYF.